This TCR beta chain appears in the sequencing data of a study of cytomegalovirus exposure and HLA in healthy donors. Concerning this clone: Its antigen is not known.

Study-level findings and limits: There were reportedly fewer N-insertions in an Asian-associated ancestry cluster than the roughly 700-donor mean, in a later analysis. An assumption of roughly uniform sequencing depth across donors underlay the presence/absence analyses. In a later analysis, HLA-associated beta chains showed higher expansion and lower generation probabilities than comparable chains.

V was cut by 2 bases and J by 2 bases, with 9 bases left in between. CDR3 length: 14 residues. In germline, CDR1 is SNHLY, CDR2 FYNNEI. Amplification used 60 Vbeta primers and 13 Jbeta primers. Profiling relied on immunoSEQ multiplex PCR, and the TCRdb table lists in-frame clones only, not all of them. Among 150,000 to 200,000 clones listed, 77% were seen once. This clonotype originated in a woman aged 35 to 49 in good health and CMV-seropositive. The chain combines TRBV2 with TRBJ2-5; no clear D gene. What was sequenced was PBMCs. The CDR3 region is CASSELTTQETQYF. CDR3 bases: TGTGCCAGCAGTGAACTCACTACACAAGAGACCCAGTACTTC.